These 20 T cell receptor beta chains share one sample of origin, sequenced in a study of CD8+ T cells in alopecia areata. It was cDNA, reverse transcribed from extracted RNA, that served as the sequencing template. The repertoire was sequenced with immunoSEQ multiplex PCR; TCRdb's copy has only in-frame clones and lacks some. The sample holds about 140,000 clones; around three fifths are singletons and the top ten take about 6.8%. Sample: CD4+ T cells sorted from blood, taken at week 0. All receptors derive from a human donor with alopecia areata.

CDR3 amino acids: CASSRDSPSQGTQYF. The DNA for the CDR3 is TGTGCCAGCAGTCGGGACAGCCCCTCGCAAGGAACCCAGTACTTC. This chain joins TRBV6-5 and TRBJ2-5, with 7 bases matching TRBD1. The germline CDR1 and CDR2 sequences are MNHEY and SVGAGI. The CDR3 loop spans 15 amino acids. Germline trimming cut 5 bases from V and 8 bases from J; bases unmatched to any gene: 14.

The chain is built from TRBV30 and TRBJ2-7, with no clear D. The CDR3 is 12 amino acids. CDR1 GTSNPN and CDR2 SVGIG come from the germline V gene (reference sequence). The V and J ends lost 1 base and 7 bases respectively, with 11 bases between them. CDR3 sequence (DNA): TGTGCCTGGAGTGAAAGACATGGGGAGCAGTACTTC. Its translation: CAWSERHGEQYF.

This clone was detected only a few times. The genes are TRBV27 and TRBJ1-1; D is ambiguous. The CDR3 covers 13 residues. Trimming took 3 bases from V and 2 from J, leaving 7 bases between them. The germline gives CDR1 MNHEY, CDR2 SMNVEV (reference sequence). The CDR3 sequence: CASSFLLNTEAFF. DNA of the CDR3: TGTGCCAGCAGTTTCCTGCTCAACACTGAAGCTTTCTTT.

The chain is built from TRBV4-3 and TRBJ2-7, with 9 bases that match TRBD1. V shed 1 base, J shed 3 bases, and the junction held 4 bases outside the gene matches. There are 15 residues in the CDR3. CDR1 and CDR2 (germline): LGHNA, YSLEER. In DNA, the CDR3 is TGCGCCAGCAGCCAAGCTTACAGGGGGCTCTACGAGCAGTACTTC. The encoded protein is CASSQAYRGLYEQYF.

This chain links TRBV23-1 with TRBJ1-5; no definite D call. TRBV23-1 is sorted into the ORF group, with uncertain function. V shed 10 bases and J shed 0 bases, with 16 bases lying between them. The CDR3 consists of 15 residues. DNA for the CDR3: TGCGCCATCCCAGGTGTCAGTTATAGCAATCAGCCCCAGCATTTT. It translates to CAIPGVSYSNQPQHF.

V gene TRBV30 combines with J gene TRBJ1-6, with D possibly being TRBD1 (5 bases). The V and J ends lost 1 base and 0 bases respectively, with 10 bases between them. CDR3 size: 16 residues. Germline CDR1 reads GTSNPN; CDR2 reads SVGIG (reference sequence). The CDR3 spells CAWSGGGNSYNSPLHF. CDR3 DNA sequence: TGTGCCTGGAGTGGGGGGGGGAACTCCTATAATTCACCCCTCCACTTT.

With respect to this clone: Additional DNA sequences in this sample encode the identical CDR3. The rearrangement links TRBV20-1 to TRBJ1-2, with 7 bases identical to TRBD1. The CDR3 sequence is 11 residues long. V shed 4 bases, J shed 8 bases, and the junction held 4 bases outside the gene matches. Germline lookup yields CDR1 DFQATT and CDR2 SNEGSKA (reference sequence). The CDR3 DNA follows: TGCAGTGCTACCACAGGGGAAGGCTACACCTTC. Protein sequence: CSATTGEGYTF.

V usage is TRBV18 and J usage is TRBJ1-6; D uncertain. This CDR3 region has 15 residues. Deletions cut 2 bases from V and 8 bases from J, with 13 bases between. Looked up from germline, CDR1 is KGHSH and CDR2 is LQKENI. The CDR3 nucleotides read TGTGCCAGCTCACCAGCTCGGGAGAGTCATTCACCCCTCCACTTT. Protein sequence: CASSPARESHSPLHF.

This clone was counted a few times. The chain employs TRBV4-3 and TRBJ2-3; the match to TRBD2 covers 10 bases. CDR3 length equals 17 residues. The trim removed 1 base at V and 6 bases at J, leaving 10 bases unmatched. Germline V gives CDR1 LGHNA, CDR2 YSLEER. CDR3 bases: TGCGCCAGCAGCCAAGTGGGGCCTAGCGGGGGTCGCGATACGCAGTATTTT. Its protein product is CASSQVGPSGGRDTQYF.

This chain joins TRBV29-1 and TRBJ1-1, with D perhaps TRBD1 (6 bases). CDR1 is SQVTM, CDR2 ANQGSEA, per germline. The CDR3 extends over 14 amino acids. The V and J ends lost 5 bases and 0 bases respectively, with 13 bases between them. The DNA of the CDR3 is TGCAGCGTTCACCAGGGGTACATGAACACTGAAGCTTTCTTT. The encoded protein is CSVHQGYMNTEAFF. Filled out from reference TRBV29-1 and TRBJ1-1, the complete variable domain reads SAVISQKPSRDICQRGTSLTIQCQVDSQVTMMFWYRQQPGQSLTLIATANQGSEATYESGFVIDKFPISRPNLTFSTLTVSNMSPEDSSIYLCSVHQGYMNTEAFFGQGTRLTVV.

The rearrangement uses TRBV5-1 and TRBJ2-2; the D gene is possibly TRBD1 (5 bases). Germline CDR1 and CDR2: SGHRS and YFSETQ. V shed 0 bases and J shed 6 bases, with 18 bases lying between them. This CDR3 has 17 residues. DNA of the CDR3: TGCGCCAGCAGCTTGGAAGTGCAGGGATGGGCATCCGGGGAGCTGTTTTTT. Encoded protein: CASSLEVQGWASGELFF.

The chain combines TRBV29-1 with TRBJ2-2; 8 nucleotides agree with TRBD1. The CDR3 is 14 amino acids. Per the germline V gene, CDR1 is SQVTM and CDR2 is ANQGSEA. Germline trimming cut 5 bases from V and 4 bases from J; bases unmatched to any gene: 6. The CDR3 DNA reads TGCAGCGTTAACGGACAGGGAGGCACCGGGGAGCTGTTTTTT. It yields the protein CSVNGQGGTGELFF.

Here the CDR3 reads CASSPAGQGYEQYF. CDR3 in DNA: TGTGCCAGCTCACCAGCAGGACAGGGGTACGAGCAGTACTTC. The gene calls are TRBV18 and TRBJ2-7; 9 bases are shared with TRBD1. V lost 2 bases and J lost 4; bases outside the gene matches: 3. This CDR3 contains 14 residues. Germline V CDR1 and CDR2: KGHSH, LQKENI.

The chain joins TRBV30 to TRBJ1-5, with D possibly being TRBD1 (5 bases). The ends were cut back, 1 base at V and 4 bases at J, with 17 bases in the middle. This CDR3 has 16 residues. Germline CDR1 is GTSNPN and CDR2 is SVGIG (reference sequence). The CDR3, as DNA: TGTGCCTGGAGTGGGCCCGGGGGTTGGGGGAATCAGCCCCAGCATTTT. Its protein is CAWSGPGGWGNQPQHF.

This chain uses TRBV6-1 with TRBJ2-1; 7 bases align to TRBD1. Germline V lookup: CDR1 MNHNS, CDR2 SASEGT. The J segment lost 3 bases and the V segment lost 6 bases, leaving 2 bases of the junction unmatched. The CDR3 is 13 residues long. CDR3 residues: CASRGQIYNEQFF. CDR3 nucleotides: TGTGCCAGCAGGGGACAGATCTACAATGAGCAGTTCTTC.

This clone appeared a single time. This chain connects TRBV2 to TRBJ2-7, with 9 bases that match TRBD2. The germline V gene has CDR1 SNHLY and CDR2 FYNNEI. With V trimmed by 9 bases and J by 5 bases, 14 bases remained unmatched. This CDR3 contains 15 residues. The CDR3 spells CASTLGLAGIHEQYF. The CDR3 DNA sequence: TGTGCCAGTACTCTAGGGCTAGCGGGGATCCACGAGCAGTACTTC.

The V gene is TRBV29-1, the J gene TRBJ2-1, with a tentative D call TRBD2 (5 bases). Germline V gene lookup returns CDR1 SQVTM and CDR2 ANQGSEA. CDR3 length: 13 amino acids. V dropped 4 bases and J dropped 1 base, with 8 bases sitting between them. CDR3 loop: CSVVSGSYNEQFF. CDR3 coding DNA: TGCAGCGTTGTTTCGGGGTCCTACAATGAGCAGTTCTTC.

The rearrangement uses TRBV27 and TRBJ2-7; D is ambiguous. The CDR3 loop spans 15 amino acids. V was pared by 5 bases and J by 5 bases, with 19 bases between. Germline V CDR1 and CDR2: MNHEY, SMNVEV (reference sequence). CDR3 in amino acids: CASSPLGQFGNEQYF. CDR3 DNA sequence: TGTGCCAGCAGTCCCCTCGGGCAATTCGGTAACGAGCAGTACTTC.

The rearrangement joins TRBV7-8 to TRBJ1-1; the match to TRBD1 covers 7 bases. Germline CDR1 SGHVS, CDR2 FQNEAQ. The J segment lost 0 bases and the V segment lost 4 bases, leaving 8 bases of the junction unmatched. The CDR3 covers 16 residues. The CDR3, as DNA: TGTGCCAGCAGCTCGCGACAGGGATGGATGAACACTGAAGCTTTCTTT. Its protein product is CASSSRQGWMNTEAFF.

The chain recombines TRBV7-9 with TRBJ2-5; D gene unclear. V was clipped by 5 bases and J by 5 bases, with 12 bases between them. The CDR3 covers 13 residues. Germline CDR1 and CDR2: SEHNR and FQNEAQ (reference sequence). The CDR3 loop reads CASSPPLSETQYF. The DNA of the CDR3 is TGTGCCAGCAGCCCCCCCCTGTCGGAGACCCAGTACTTC.